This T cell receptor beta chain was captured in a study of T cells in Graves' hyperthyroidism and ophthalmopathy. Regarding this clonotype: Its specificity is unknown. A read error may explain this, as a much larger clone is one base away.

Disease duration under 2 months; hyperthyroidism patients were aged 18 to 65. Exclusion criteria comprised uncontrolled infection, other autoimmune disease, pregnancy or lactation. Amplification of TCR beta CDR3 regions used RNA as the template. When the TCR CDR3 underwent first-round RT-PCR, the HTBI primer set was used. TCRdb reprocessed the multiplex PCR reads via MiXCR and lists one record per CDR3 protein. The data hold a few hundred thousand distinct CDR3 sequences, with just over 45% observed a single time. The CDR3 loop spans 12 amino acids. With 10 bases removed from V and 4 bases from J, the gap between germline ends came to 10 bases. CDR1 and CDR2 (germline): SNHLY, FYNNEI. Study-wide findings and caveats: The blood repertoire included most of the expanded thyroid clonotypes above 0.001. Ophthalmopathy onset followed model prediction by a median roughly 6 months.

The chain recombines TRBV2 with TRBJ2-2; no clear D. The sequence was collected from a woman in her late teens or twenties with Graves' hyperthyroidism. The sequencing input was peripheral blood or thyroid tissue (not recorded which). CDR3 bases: TGTGCCAACAAGAAAGGCACCGGGGAGCTGTTTTTT. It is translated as CANKKGTGELFF.